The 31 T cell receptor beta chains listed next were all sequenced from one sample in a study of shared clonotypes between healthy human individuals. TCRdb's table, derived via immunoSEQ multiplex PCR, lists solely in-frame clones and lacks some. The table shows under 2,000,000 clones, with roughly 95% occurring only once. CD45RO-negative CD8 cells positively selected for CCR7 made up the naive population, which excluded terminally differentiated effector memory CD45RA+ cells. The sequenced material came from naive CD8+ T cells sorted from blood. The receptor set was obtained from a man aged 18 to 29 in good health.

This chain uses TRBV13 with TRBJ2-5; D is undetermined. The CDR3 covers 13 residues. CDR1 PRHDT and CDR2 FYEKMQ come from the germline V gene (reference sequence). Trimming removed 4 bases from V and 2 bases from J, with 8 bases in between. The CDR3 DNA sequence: TGTGCCAGCAGCTCGGTTATTCAAGAGACCCAGTACTTC. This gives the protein CASSSVIQETQYF. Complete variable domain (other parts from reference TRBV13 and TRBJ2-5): AAGVIQSPRHLIKEKRETATLKCYPIPRHDTVYWYQQGPGQDPQFLISFYEKMQSDKGSIPDRFSAQQFSDYHSELNMSSLELGDSALYFCASSSVIQETQYFGPGTRLLVL.

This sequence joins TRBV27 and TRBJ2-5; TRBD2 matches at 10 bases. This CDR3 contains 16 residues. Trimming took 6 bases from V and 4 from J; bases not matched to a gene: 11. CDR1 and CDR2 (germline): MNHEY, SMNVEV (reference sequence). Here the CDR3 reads CASSPDLAGAIETQYF. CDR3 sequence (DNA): TGTGCCAGCAGCCCAGACCTAGCGGGAGCGATAGAGACCCAGTACTTC.

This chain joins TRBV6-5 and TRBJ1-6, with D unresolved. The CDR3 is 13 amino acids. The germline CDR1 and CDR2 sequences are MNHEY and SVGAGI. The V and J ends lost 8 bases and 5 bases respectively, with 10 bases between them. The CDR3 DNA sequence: TGTGCCAGCGCGGCAGCAAATAATTCACCCCTCCACTTT. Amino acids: CASAAANNSPLHF.

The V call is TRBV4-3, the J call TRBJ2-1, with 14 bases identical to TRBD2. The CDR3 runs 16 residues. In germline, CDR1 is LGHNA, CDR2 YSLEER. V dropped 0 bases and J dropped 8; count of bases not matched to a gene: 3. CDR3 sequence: CASSQDGTSGSDEQFF. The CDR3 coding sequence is TGCGCCAGCAGCCAAGACGGGACTAGCGGGAGCGATGAGCAGTTCTTC.

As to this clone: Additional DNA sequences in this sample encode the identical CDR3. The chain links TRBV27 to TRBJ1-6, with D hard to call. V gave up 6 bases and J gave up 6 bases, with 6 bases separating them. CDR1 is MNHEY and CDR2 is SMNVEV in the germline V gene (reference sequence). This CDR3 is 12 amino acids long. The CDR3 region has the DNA TGTGCCAGCAGCAGTGGTAATTCACCCCTCCACTTT. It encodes CASSSGNSPLHF.

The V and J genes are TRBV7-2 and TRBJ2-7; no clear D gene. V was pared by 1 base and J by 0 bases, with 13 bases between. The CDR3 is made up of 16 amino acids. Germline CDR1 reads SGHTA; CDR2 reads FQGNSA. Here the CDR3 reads CASSLELPYSSYEQYF. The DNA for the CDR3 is TGTGCCAGCAGCTTAGAACTACCCTATAGCTCCTACGAGCAGTACTTC.

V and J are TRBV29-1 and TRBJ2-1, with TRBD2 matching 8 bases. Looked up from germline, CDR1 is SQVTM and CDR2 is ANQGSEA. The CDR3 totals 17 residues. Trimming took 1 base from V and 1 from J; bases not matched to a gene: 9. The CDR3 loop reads CSVEGLRREESYNEQFF. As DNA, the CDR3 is TGCAGCGTTGAAGGACTAAGGCGGGAGGAATCCTACAATGAGCAGTTCTTC.

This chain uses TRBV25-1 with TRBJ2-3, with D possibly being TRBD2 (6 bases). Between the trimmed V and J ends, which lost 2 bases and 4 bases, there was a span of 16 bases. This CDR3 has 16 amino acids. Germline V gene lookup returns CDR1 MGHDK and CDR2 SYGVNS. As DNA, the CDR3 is TGTGCCAGCAGTGAAGAGGTCGGGAGTAGTCCAGATACGCAGTATTTT. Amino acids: CASSEEVGSSPDTQYF.

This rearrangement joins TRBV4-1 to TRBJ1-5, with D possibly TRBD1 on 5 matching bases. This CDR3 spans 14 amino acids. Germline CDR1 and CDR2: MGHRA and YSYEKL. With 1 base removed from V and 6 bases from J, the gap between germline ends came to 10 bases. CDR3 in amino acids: CASSQVDGGQPQHF. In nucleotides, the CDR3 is TGCGCCAGCAGCCAAGTTGATGGGGGTCAGCCCCAGCATTTT.

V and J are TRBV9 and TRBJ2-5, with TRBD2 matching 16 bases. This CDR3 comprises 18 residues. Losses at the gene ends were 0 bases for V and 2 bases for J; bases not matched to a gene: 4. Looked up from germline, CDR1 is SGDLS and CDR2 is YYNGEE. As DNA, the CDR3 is TGTGCCAGCAGCGTAGGTCGGGGACTAGCGGGGGGGCAAGAGACCCAGTACTTC. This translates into CASSVGRGLAGGQETQYF. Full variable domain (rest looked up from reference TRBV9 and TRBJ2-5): DSGVTQTPKHLITATGQRVTLRCSPRSGDLSVYWYQQSLDQGLQFLIQYYNGEERAKGNILERFSAQQFPDLHSELNLSSLELGDSALYFCASSVGRGLAGGQETQYFGPGTRLLVL.

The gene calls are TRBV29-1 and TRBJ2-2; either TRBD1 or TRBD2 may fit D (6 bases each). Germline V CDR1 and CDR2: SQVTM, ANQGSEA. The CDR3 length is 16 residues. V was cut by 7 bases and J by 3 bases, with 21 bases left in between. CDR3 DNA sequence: TGCAGCGCCCTCGACGGGGGCTCCCTTTACACCGGGGAGCTGTTTTTT. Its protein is CSALDGGSLYTGELFF.

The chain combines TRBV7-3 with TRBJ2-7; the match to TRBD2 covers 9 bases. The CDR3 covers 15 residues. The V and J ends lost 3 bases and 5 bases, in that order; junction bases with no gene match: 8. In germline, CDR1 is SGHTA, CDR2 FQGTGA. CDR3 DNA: TGTGCCAGCAGCTTGGGGCTAGCGGGGTTTAACGAGCAGTACTTC. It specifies CASSLGLAGFNEQYF.

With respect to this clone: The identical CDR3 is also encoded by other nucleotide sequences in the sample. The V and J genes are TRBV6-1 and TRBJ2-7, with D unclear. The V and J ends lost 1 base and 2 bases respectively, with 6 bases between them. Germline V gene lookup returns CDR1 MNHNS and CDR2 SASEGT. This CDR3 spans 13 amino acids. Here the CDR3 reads CASSEGGTYEQYF. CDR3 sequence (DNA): TGTGCCAGCAGTGAAGGCGGAACCTACGAGCAGTACTTC.

CDR3 region: CASSPSLWEAENTIYF. The CDR3 nucleotides are TGTGCCAGCAGCCCTAGTTTATGGGAGGCCGAAAACACCATATATTTT. The genes are TRBV11-2 and TRBJ1-3, with D uncertain. Trimming stripped 5 bases from V and 6 bases from J, with 20 bases between. Looked up from germline, CDR1 is SGHAT and CDR2 is FQNNGV. The CDR3 consists of 16 residues.

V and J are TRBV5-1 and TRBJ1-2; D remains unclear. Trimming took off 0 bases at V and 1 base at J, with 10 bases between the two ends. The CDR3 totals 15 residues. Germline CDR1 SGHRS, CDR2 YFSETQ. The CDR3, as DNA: TGCGCCAGCAGCTTGGCCCTGACTGATAACTATGGCTACACCTTC. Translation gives CASSLALTDNYGYTF.

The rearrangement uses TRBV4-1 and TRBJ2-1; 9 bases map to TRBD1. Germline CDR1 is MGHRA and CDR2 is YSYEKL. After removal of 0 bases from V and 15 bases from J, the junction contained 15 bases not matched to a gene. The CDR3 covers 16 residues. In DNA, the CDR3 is TGCGCCAGCAGCCAAGATTGGGGGACAGGGTTATTTCATCCGTTCTTC. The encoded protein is CASSQDWGTGLFHPFF.

As DNA, the CDR3 is TGTGCCAGCAGCTCGAAGGGGGCGGACGAGCAGTACTTC. It yields the protein CASSSKGADEQYF. The chain has TRBV7-9 and TRBJ2-7; 7 nucleotides line up with TRBD1. The CDR3 sequence is 13 residues long. Losses at the gene ends were 4 bases for V and 5 bases for J; bases not matched to a gene: 5. Germline-derived CDR1 and CDR2 are SEHNR and FQNEAQ (reference sequence).

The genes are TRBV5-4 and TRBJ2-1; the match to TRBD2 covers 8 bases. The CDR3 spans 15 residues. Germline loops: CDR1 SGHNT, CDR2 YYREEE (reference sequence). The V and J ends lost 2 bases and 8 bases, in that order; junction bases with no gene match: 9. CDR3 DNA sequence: TGTGCCAGCAGCTTTTTACTAGCGGCCATGGATGAGCAGTTCTTC. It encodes CASSFLLAAMDEQFF.

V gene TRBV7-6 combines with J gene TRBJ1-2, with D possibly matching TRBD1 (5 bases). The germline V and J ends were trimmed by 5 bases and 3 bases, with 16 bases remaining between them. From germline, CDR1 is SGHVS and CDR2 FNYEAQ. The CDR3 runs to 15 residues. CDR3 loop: CASSPASGWDYGYTF. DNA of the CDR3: TGTGCCAGCAGCCCAGCGTCAGGGTGGGACTATGGCTACACCTTC.

The CDR3 reads CASSQDRGGYPYEQYF. In DNA, the CDR3 is TGCGCCAGCAGCCAAGATAGGGGGGGATATCCGTACGAGCAGTACTTC. This chain uses TRBV4-3 with TRBJ2-7, with D tentatively TRBD2 (7 bases). The CDR3 totals 16 residues. V was clipped by 0 bases and J by 4 bases, with 16 bases between them. From germline, CDR1 is LGHNA and CDR2 YSLEER.

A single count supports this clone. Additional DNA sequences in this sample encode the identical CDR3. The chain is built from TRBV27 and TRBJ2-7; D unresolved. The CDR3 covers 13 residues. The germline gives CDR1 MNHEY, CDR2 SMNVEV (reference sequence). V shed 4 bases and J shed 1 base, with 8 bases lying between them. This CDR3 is CASSSLDSYEQYF. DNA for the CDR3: TGTGCCAGCAGTTCCCTAGATTCCTACGAGCAGTACTTC.

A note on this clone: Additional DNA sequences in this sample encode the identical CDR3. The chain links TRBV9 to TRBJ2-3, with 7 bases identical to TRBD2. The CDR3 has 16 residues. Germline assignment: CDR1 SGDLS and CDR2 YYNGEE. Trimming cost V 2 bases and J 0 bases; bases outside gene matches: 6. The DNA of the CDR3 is TGTGCCAGCAGCGTCGGTCTAGCGGAGAGCACAGATACGCAGTATTTT. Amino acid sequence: CASSVGLAESTDTQYF.

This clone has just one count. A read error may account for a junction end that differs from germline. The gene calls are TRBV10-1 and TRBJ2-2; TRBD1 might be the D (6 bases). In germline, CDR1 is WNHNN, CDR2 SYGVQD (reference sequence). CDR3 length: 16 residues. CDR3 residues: CASSGWGTTTTEELFF. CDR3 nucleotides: TGCGCCAGCAGTGGATGGGGGACAACGACCACCGAGGAGCTGTTTTTT.

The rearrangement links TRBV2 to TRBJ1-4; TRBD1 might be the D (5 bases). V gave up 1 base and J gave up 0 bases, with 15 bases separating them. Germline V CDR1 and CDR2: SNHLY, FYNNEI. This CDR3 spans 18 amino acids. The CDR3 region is CASSEVLSWGTTNEKLFF. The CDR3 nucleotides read TGTGCCAGCAGTGAAGTTCTCTCCTGGGGGACAACTAATGAAAAACTGTTTTTT.

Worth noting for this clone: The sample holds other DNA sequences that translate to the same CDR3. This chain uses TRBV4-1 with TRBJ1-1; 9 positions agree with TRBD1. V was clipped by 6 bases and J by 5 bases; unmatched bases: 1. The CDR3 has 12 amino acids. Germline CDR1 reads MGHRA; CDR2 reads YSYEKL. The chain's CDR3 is CASRTGGTEAFF. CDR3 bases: TGCGCCAGCAGGACAGGGGGGACTGAAGCTTTCTTT.

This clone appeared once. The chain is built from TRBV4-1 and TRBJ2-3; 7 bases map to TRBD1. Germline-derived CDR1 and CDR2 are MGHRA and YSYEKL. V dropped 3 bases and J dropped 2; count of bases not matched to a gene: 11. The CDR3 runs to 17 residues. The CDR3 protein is CASSQAWDRENTDTQYF. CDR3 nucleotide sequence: TGCGCCAGCAGCCAGGCCTGGGACAGAGAAAACACAGATACGCAGTATTTT.

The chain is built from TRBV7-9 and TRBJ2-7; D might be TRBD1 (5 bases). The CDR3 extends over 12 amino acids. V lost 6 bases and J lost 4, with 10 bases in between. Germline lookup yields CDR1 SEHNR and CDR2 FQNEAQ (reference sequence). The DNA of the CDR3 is TGTGCCAGCAGGACAGACTTTTACGAGCAGTACTTC. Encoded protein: CASRTDFYEQYF.

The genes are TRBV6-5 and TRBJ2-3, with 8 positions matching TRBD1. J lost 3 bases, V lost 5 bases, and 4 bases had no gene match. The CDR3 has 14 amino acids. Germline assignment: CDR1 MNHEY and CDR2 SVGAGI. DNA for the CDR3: TGTGCCAGCAGTGGCGGACAGGGTACAGATACGCAGTATTTT. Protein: CASSGGQGTDTQYF.

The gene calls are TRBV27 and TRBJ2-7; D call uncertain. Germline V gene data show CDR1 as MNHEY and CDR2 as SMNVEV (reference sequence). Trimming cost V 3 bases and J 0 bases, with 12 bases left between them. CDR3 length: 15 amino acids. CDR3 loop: CASSFGRPISYEQYF. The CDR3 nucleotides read TGTGCCAGCAGTTTTGGCAGGCCCATCTCCTACGAGCAGTACTTC.

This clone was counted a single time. The CDR3: CASSVSGTGENIQYF. The CDR3 DNA follows: TGTGCCAGCAGCGTCTCCGGGACAGGGGAAAACATTCAGTACTTC. J is TRBJ2-4 and V is TRBV2; 10 nucleotides agree with TRBD1. This CDR3 is 15 amino acids long. The V and J ends lost 6 bases and 5 bases, in that order; junction bases with no gene match: 7. CDR1 SNHLY and CDR2 FYNNEI come from the germline V gene.

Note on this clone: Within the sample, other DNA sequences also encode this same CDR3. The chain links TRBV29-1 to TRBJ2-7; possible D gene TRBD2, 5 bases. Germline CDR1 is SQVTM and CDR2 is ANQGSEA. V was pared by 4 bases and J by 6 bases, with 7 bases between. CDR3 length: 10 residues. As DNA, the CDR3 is TGCAGCGTTGTGGGGAGCGAGCAGTACTTC. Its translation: CSVVGSEQYF.